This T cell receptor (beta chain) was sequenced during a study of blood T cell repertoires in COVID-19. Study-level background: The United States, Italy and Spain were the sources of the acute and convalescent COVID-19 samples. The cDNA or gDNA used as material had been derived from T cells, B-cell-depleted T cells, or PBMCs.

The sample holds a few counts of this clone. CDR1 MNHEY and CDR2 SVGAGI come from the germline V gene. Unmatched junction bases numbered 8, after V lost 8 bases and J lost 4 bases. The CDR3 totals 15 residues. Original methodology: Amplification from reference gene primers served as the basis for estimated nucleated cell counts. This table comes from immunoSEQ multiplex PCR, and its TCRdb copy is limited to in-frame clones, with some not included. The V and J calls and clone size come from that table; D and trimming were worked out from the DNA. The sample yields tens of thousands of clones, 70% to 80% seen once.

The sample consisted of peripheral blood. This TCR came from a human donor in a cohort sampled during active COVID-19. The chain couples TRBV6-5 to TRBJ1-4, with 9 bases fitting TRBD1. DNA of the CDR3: TGTGCCAGCGGGGGTCCGGGACAGGGTAATGAAAAACTGTTTTTT. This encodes CASGGPGQGNEKLFF.